Following are 4 T cell receptor beta chains from one sample sequenced in a study of blood T cell repertoires in COVID-19 (TCRdb year 2020). The library was prepared using the immunoSEQ multiplex PCR assay. TCRdb carries this immuneACCESS record with in-frame sequences only. Its versions omit some clonotypes, under half of them owing to an unresolved V gene in the studies checked, with the rest unexplained. The sample yields nearly 350,000 clones; about nine tenths were counted once. 7% to 8% of the sample is held by the ten biggest clonotypes. Sequencing used peripheral blood. The source of these receptors is a woman in her sixties or seventies with COVID-19, enrolled during active disease.

The chain recombines TRBV9 with TRBJ2-5; TRBD2 matches at 7 bases. Per the germline V gene, CDR1 is SGDLS and CDR2 is YYNGEE. Trimming at V came to 2 bases and at J to 3 bases, leaving 7 bases not matched to a gene. This CDR3 is built from 15 residues. This CDR3 reads CASSVAGGYEETQYF. Here the CDR3 DNA reads TGTGCCAGCAGCGTTGCCGGGGGGTACGAAGAGACCCAGTACTTC.

This chain connects TRBV7-9 to TRBJ1-4; no reliable D call. The CDR3 runs to 15 residues. The germline V gene encodes CDR1 SEHNR and CDR2 FQNEAQ (reference sequence). The V gene lost 0 bases and the J gene lost 8 bases, with 13 bases spanning the gap. CDR3 DNA: TGTGCCAGCAGCTTAGCCCCGGGAATAGAGGAAAAACTGTTTTTT. Its translation: CASSLAPGIEEKLFF.

The rearrangement links TRBV7-8 to TRBJ1-5; D is undetermined. With 5 bases removed from V and 3 bases from J, the gap between germline ends came to 11 bases. CDR1 and CDR2 from the germline V gene are SGHVS and FQNEAQ. This CDR3 spans 14 amino acids. The CDR3 nucleotides read TGTGCCAGCAGCCCCGTGGAGACCAATCAGCCCCAGCATTTT. Translation gives CASSPVETNQPQHF. Together with reference TRBV7-8 and TRBJ1-5, the CDR3 gives the full variable domain: GAGVSQSPRYKVAKRGQDVALRCDPISGHVSLFWYQQALGQGPEFLTYFQNEAQLDKSGLPSDRFFAERPEGSVSTLKIQRTQQEDSAVYLCASSPVETNQPQHFGDGTRLSIL.

The chain has TRBV7-9 and TRBJ2-1, with 7 bases aligning to TRBD1. Per germline, CDR1 SEHNR and CDR2 FQNEAQ (reference sequence). Germline trimming cut 6 bases from V and 9 bases from J; bases unmatched to any gene: 11. This CDR3 is 14 amino acids long. The CDR3 is CASSQLGQVGEQFF. CDR3 sequence (DNA): TGTGCCAGCAGTCAACTCGGACAGGTGGGTGAGCAGTTCTTC.